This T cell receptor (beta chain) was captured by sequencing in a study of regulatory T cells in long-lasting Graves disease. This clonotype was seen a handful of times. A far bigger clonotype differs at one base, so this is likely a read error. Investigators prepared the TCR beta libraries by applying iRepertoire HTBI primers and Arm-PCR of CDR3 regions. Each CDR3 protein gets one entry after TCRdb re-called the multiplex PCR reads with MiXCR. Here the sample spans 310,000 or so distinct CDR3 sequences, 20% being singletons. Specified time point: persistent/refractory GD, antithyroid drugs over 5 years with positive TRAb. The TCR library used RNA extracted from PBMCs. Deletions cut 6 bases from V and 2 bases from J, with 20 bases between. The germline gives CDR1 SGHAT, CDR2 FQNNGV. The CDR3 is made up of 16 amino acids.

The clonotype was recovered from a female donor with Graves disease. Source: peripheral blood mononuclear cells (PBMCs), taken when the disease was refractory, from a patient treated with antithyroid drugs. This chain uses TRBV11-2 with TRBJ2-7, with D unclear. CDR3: CASSSPDRFTPYEQYF. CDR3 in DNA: TGTGCCAGCAGTTCTCCGGACCGATTCACCCCCTACGAGCAGTACTTC.